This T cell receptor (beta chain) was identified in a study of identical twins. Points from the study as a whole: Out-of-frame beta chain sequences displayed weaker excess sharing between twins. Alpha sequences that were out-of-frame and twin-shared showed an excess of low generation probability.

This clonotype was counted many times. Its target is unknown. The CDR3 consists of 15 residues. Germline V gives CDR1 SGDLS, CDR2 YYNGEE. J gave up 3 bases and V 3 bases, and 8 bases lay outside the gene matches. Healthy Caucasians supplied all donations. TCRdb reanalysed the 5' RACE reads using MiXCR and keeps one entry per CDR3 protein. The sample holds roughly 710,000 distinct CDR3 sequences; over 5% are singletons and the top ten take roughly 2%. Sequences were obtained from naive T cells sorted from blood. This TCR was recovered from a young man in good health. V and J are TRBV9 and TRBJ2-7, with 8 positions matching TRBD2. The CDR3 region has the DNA TGTGCCAGCAGCGAAGGGGCGGGAGGACTCTACGAGCAGTACTTC. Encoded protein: CASSEGAGGLYEQYF.